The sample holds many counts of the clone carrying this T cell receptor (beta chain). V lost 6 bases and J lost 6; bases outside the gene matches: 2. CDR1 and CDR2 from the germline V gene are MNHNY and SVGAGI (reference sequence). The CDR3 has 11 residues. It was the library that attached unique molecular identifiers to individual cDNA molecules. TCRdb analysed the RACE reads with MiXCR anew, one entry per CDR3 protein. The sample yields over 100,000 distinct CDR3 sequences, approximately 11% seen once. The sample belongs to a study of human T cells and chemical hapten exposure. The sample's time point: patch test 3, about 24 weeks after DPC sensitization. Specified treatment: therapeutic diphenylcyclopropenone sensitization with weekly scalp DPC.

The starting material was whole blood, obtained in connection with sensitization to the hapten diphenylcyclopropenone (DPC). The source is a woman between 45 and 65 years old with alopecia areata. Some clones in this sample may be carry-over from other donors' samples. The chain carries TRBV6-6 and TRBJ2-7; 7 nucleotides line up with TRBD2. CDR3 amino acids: CASSWEGEQYF. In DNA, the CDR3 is TGTGCCAGCAGCTGGGAGGGCGAGCAGTACTTC.